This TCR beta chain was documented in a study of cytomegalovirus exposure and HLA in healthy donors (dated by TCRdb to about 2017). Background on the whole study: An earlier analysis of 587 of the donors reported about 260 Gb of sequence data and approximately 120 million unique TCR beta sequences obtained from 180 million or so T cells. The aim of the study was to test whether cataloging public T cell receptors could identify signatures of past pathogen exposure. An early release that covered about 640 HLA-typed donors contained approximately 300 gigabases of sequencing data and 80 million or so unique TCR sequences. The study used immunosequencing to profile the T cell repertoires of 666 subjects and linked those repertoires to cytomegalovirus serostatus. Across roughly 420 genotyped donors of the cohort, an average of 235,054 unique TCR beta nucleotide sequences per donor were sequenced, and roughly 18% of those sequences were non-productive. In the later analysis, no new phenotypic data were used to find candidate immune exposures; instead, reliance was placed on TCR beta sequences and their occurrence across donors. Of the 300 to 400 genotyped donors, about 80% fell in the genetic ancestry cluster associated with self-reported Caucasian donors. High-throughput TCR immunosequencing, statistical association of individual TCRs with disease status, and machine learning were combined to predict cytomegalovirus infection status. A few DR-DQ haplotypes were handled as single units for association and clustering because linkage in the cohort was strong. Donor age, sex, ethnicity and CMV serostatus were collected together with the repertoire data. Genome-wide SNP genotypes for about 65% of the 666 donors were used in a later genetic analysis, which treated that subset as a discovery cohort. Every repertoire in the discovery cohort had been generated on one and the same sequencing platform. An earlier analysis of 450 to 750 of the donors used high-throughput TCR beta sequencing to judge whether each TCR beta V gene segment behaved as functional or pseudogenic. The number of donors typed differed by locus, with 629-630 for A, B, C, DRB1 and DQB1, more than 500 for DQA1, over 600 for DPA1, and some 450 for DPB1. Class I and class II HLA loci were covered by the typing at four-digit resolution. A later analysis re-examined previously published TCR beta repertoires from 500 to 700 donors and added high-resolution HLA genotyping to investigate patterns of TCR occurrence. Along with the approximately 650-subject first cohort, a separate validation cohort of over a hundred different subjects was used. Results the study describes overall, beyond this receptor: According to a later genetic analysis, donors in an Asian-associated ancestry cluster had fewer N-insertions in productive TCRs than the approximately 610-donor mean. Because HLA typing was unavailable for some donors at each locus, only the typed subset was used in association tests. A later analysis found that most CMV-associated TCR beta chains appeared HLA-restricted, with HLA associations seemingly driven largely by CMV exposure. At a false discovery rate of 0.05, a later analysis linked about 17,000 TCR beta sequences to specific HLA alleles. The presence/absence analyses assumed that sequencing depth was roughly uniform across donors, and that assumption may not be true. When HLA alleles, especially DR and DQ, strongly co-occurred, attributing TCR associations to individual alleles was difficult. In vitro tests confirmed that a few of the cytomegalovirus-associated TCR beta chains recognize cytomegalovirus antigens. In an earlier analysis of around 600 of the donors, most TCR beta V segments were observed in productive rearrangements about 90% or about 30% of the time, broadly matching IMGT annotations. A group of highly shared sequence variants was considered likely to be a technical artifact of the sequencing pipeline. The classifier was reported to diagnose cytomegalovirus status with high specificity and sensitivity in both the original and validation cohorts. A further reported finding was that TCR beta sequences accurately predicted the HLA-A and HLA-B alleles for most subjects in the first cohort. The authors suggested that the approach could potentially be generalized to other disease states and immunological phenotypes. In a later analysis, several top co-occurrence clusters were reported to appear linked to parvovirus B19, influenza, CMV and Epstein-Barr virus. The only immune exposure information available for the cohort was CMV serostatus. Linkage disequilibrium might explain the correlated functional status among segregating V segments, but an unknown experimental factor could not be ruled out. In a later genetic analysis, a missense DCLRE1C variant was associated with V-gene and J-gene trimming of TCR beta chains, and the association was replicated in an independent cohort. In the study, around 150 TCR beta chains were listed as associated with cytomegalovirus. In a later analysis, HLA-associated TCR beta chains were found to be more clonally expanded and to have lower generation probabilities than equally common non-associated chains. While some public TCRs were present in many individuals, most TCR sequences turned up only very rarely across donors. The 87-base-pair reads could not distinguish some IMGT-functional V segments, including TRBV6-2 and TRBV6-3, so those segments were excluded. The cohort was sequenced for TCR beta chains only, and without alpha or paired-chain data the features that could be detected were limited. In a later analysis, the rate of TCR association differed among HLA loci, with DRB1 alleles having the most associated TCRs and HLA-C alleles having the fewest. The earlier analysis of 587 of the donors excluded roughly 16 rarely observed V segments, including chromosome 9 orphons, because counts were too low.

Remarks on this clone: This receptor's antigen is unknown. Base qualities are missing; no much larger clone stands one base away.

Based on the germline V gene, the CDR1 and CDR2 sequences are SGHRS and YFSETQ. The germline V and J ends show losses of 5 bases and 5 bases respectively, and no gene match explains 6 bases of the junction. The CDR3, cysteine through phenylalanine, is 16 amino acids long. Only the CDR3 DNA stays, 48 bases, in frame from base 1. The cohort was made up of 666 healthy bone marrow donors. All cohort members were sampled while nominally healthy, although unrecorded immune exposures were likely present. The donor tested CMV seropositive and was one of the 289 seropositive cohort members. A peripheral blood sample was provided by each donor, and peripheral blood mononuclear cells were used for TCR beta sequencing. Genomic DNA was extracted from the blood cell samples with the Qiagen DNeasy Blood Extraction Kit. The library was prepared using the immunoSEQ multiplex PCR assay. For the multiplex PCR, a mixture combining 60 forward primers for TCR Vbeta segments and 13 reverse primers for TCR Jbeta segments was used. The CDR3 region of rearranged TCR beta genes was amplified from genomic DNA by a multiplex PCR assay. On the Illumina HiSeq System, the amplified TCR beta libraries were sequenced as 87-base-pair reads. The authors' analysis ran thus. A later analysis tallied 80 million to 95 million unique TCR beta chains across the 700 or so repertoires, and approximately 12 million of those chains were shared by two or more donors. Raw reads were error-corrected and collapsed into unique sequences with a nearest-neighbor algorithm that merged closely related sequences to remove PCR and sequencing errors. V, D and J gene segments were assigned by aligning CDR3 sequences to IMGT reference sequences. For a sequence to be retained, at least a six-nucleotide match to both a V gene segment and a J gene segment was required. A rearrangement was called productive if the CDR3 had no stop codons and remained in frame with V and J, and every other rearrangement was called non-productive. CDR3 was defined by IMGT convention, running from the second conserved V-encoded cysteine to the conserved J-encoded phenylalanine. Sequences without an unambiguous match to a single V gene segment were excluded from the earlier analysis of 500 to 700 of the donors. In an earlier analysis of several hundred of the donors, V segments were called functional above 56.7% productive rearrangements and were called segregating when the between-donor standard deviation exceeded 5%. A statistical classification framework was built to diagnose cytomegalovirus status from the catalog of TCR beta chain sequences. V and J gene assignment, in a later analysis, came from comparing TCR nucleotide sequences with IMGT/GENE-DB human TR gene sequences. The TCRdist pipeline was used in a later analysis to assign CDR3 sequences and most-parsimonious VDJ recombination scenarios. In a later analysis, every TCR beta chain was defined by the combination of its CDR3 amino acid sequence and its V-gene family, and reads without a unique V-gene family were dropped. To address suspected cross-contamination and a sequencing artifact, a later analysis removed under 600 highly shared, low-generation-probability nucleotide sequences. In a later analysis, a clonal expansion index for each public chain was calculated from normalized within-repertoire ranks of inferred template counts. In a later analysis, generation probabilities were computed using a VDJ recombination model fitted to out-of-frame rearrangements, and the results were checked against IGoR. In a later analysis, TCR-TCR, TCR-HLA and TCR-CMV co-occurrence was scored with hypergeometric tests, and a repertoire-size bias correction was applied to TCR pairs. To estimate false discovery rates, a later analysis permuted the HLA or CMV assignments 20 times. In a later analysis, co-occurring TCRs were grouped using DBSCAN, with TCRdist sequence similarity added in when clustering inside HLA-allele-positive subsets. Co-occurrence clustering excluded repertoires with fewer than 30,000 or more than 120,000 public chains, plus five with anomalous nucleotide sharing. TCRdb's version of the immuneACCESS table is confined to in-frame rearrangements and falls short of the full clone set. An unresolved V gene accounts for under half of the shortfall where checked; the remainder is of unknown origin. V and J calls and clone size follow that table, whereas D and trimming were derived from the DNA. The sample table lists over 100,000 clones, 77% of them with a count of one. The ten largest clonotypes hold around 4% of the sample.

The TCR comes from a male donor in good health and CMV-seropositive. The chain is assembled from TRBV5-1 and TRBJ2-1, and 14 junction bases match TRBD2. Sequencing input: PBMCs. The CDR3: CASSPRLAGGNNEQFF. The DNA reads TGCGCCAGCAGTCCTAGACTAGCGGGAGGGAACAATGAGCAGTTCTTC.